This entry is about one TCR beta chain. These data originate in a study of blood T cell repertoires in COVID-19. Study-wide context: Sites in the United States, Italy and Spain provided acute and convalescent COVID-19 samples. From T cells, B-cell-depleted T cells, or PBMCs came the material, which was cDNA or gDNA.

Original data processing: Cell counts per sample came from amplifying reference gene primers. The repertoire was sequenced with immunoSEQ multiplex PCR; TCRdb's copy has only in-frame clones and lacks some. That table gives V, J and clone size, and the DNA gave D and trimming. The sample yields fewer than 40,000 clones, around 85% seen once. The length of the CDR3 is 14 residues. Germline V gene sequence: CDR1 SQVTM, CDR2 ANQGSEA. V lost 4 bases to trimming and J lost 2 bases, with 11 bases between them. Specimen: peripheral blood. The TCR was taken from a man aged 65 to 85 with COVID-19, enrolled during active disease. The chain uses TRBV29-1 and TRBJ2-2; weak D call: TRBD1 (5 bases). This chain's CDR3 is CSVVAGRNTGELFF. DNA of the CDR3: TGCAGCGTTGTCGCAGGGCGTAACACCGGGGAGCTGTTTTTT.